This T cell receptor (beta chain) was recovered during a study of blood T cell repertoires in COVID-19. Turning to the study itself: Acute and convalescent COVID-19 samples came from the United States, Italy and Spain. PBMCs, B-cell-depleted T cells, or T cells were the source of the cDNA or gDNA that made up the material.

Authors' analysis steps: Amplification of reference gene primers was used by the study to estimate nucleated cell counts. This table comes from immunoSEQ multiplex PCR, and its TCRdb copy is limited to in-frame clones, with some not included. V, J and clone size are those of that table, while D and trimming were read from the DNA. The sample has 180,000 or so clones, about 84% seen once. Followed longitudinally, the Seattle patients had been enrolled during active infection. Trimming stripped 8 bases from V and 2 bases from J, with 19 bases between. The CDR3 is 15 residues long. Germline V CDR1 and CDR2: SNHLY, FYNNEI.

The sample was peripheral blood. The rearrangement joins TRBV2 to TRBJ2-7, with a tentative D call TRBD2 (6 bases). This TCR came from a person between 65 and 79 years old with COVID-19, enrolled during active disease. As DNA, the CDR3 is TGTGCCAGCTCCCAAGTGGGGGGTAAGGCCTACGAGCAGTACTTC. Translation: CASSQVGGKAYEQYF. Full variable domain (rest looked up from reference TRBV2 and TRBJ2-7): EPEVTQTPSHQVTQMGQEVILRCVPISNHLYFYWYRQILGQKVEFLVSFYNNEISEKSEIFDDQFSVERPDGSNFTLKIRSTKLEDSAMYFCASSQVGGKAYEQYFGPGTRLTVT.